The next 3 T cell receptor beta chains were all read from a single sample in a study of blood T cells in healthy people across ages. Together with a sample-barcoded 5' primer, a J-beta primer mix was included in a second PCR lasting roughly 6 to 12 cycles. In TCRdb, the 5' RACE reads were re-called with MiXCR into one record per CDR3 protein. In the table there are some 1.8 million distinct CDR3 sequences, roughly two fifths of which are singletons. The sample was blood. The receptors were sampled from a human donor in good health.

This clonotype came up a few times. The chain employs TRBV4-2 and TRBJ2-5, with TRBD2 identical over 7 bases. CDR1 and CDR2 from the germline V gene are LGHNA and YNFKEQ. V shed 2 bases and J 5 bases; nucleotides not matched to a gene: 5. CDR3 length equals 14 residues. The CDR3 loop reads CASSQNGRGETQYF. The DNA for the CDR3 is TGTGCCAGCAGCCAAAACGGGCGGGGGGAGACCCAGTACTTC.

The chain carries TRBV24-1 and TRBJ2-5; no reliable D call. Trimming pared 3 bases from V and 2 bases from J, leaving 15 bases between. The CDR3 runs 16 residues. The V gene's germline CDR1 is KGHDR and CDR2 SFDVKD. The CDR3 coding sequence is TGTGCCACCAGTGATATAATCTGGGAAGGACAAGAGACCCAGTACTTC. It codes for CATSDIIWEGQETQYF.

The J gene is TRBJ1-4, the V gene TRBV6-5, with 9 bases aligning to TRBD1. Germline V gives CDR1 MNHEY, CDR2 SVGAGI. The CDR3 contains 19 residues. V was clipped by 2 bases and J by 0 bases; unmatched bases: 10. CDR3 sequence (DNA): TGTGCCAGCAGTTACGGGCGTACGGGACAGGGAGCAACTAATGAAAAACTGTTTTTT. This codes for CASSYGRTGQGATNEKLFF.